This passage covers 5 T cell receptor beta chains from one sample sequenced in a study of radiotherapy plus CTLA-4 blockade in lung cancer. The protocol was immunoSEQ multiplex PCR, while the TCRdb copy is restricted to in-frame clones and leaves out a portion. The sample includes some 110,000 clones, more than 65% of them seen just once. The sample in question was peripheral blood, obtained from a patient treated with radiotherapy plus ipilimumab. Receptors originate from a human donor with non-small cell lung cancer that progressed on radiotherapy plus ipilimumab. Some clones in this sample may be carry-over from other donors' samples.

In regard to this clone: Compared with germline, one end of the junction differs, possibly owing to a read error. This rearrangement joins TRBV29-1 to TRBJ2-6; D may correspond to TRBD1 or TRBD2 (5 bases each). Per germline, CDR1 SQVTM and CDR2 ANQGSEA. The CDR3 is 14 amino acids. The CDR3 protein is CSVEEGSGANVLTF. DNA for the CDR3: TGCAGCGTCGAAGAGGGGTCTGGGGCCAACGTCCTGACTTTC.

The chain has TRBV15 and TRBJ2-2; no firm D call. Germline assignment: CDR1 LNHNV and CDR2 YYDKDF (reference sequence). V gave up 0 bases and J gave up 6 bases, with 2 bases separating them. CDR3 length equals 12 residues. CDR3 sequence (DNA): TGTGCCACCAGCAGAGATGCCGGGGAGCTGTTTTTT. Translation gives CATSRDAGELFF.

In DNA, the CDR3 is TGTGCCAGTAGTAACAGGGCTGCTGAAGCTTTCTTT. Translation: CASSNRAAEAFF. The chain uses TRBV19 and TRBJ1-1; weak D call: TRBD1 (6 bases). The CDR3 totals 12 residues. Germline V gives CDR1 LNHDA, CDR2 SQIVND (reference sequence). V was clipped by 4 bases and J by 6 bases, with 9 bases between them.

In its sample, this clone was seen once. The rearrangement uses TRBV7-9 and TRBJ2-3, with D possibly TRBD2 on 6 matching bases. The CDR3 covers 14 residues. Per germline, CDR1 SEHNR and CDR2 FQNEAQ (reference sequence). The ends were cut back, 3 bases at V and 5 bases at J, with 12 bases in the middle. The CDR3 DNA reads as TGTGCCAGCAGCTTTGGGGGGAACATAGATACGCAGTATTTT. Residues: CASSFGGNIDTQYF.

The V gene is TRBV9, the J gene TRBJ2-2, with D maybe TRBD2 (5 bases). Germline CDR1 and CDR2: SGDLS and YYNGEE. This CDR3 spans 15 amino acids. The ends were cut back, 1 base at V and 6 bases at J, with 13 bases in the middle. The CDR3 loop is CASSVPGSGAGELFF. CDR3 DNA sequence: TGTGCCAGCAGCGTACCGGGTTCCGGGGCCGGGGAGCTGTTTTTT. Full variable domain (remainder filled in from reference TRBV9 and TRBJ2-2): DSGVTQTPKHLITATGQRVTLRCSPRSGDLSVYWYQQSLDQGLQFLIQYYNGEERAKGNILERFSAQQFPDLHSELNLSSLELGDSALYFCASSVPGSGAGELFFGEGSRLTVL.